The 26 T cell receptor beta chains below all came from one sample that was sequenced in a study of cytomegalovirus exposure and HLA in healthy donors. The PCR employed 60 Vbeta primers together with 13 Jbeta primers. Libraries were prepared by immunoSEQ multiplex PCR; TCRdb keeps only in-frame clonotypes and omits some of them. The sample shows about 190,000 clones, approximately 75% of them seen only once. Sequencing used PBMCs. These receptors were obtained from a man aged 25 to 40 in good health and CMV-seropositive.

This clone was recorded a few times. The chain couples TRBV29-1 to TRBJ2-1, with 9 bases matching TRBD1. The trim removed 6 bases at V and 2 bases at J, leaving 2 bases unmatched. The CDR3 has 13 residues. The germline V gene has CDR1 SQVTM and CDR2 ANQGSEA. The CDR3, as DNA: TGCAGCGTAAACAGGGGGCCCTACAATGAGCAGTTCTTC. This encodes CSVNRGPYNEQFF.

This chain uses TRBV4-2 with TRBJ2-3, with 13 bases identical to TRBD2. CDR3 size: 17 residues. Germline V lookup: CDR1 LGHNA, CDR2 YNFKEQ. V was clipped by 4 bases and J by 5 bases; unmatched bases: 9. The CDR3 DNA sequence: TGTGCCAGCAGCCCACGGGGACTAGCGGGGAGTGGAGATACGCAGTATTTT. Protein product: CASSPRGLAGSGDTQYF.

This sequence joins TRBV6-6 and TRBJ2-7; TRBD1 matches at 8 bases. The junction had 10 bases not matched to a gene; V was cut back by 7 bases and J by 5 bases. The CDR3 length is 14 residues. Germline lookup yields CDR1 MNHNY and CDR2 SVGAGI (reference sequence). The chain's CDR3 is CASTRQGSVNEQYF. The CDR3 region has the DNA TGTGCCAGCACCCGACAGGGGTCTGTAAACGAGCAGTACTTC.

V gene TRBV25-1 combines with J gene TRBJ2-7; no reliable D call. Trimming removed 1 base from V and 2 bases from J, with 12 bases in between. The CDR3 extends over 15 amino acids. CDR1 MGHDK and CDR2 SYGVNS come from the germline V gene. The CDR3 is CASSESLYSPYEQYF. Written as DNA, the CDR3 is TGTGCCAGCAGTGAATCCTTATATTCCCCCTACGAGCAGTACTTC.

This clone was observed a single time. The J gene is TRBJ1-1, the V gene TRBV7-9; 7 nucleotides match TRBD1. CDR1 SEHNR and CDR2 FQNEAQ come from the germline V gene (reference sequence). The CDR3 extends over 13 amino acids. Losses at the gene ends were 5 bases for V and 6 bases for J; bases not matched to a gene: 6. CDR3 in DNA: TGTGCCAGCAGCACAGGACAGGACGCTGAAGCTTTCTTT. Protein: CASSTGQDAEAFF.

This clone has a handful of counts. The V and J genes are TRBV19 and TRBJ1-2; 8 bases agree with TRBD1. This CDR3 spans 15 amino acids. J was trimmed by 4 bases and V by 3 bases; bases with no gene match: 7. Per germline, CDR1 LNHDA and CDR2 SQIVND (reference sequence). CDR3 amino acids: CASSIDGQGIYGYTF. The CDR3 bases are TGTGCCAGTAGTATCGACGGACAGGGAATCTATGGCTACACCTTC. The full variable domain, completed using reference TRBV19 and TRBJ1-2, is DGGITQSPKYLFRKEGQNVTLSCEQNLNHDAMYWYRQDPGQGLRLIYYSQIVNDFQKGDIAEGYSVSREKKESFPLTVTSAQKNPTAFYLCASSIDGQGIYGYTFGSGTRLTVV.

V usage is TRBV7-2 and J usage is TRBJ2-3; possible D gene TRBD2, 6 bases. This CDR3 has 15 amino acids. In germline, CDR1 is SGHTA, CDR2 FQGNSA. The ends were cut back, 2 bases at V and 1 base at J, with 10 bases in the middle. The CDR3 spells CASSLSRERTDTQYF. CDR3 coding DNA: TGTGCCAGCAGCTTAAGCCGGGAGCGCACAGATACGCAGTATTTT.

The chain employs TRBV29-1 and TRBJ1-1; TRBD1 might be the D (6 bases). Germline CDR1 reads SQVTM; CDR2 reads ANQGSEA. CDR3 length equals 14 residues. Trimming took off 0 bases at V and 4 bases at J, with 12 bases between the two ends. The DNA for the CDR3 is TGCAGCGTTGAAGATGGGGCAGGGGCCACTGAAGCTTTCTTT. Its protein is CSVEDGAGATEAFF.

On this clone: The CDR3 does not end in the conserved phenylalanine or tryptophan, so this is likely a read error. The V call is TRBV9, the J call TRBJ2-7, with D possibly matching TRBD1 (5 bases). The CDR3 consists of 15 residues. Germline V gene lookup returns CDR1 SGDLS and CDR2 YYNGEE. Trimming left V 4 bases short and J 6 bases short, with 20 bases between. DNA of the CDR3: TGTGCCAGCAGCCCCCCGGGTCCCAAAGGGGTCGAGCAGTACCTC. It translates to CASSPPGPKGVEQYL.

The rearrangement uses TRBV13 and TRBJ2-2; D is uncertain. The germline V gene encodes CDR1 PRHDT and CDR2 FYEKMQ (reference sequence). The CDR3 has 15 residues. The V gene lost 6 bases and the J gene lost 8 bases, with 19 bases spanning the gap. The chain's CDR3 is CASRGQLGIAGELFF. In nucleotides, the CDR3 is TGTGCCAGCAGAGGCCAGCTAGGAATTGCAGGGGAGCTGTTTTTT.

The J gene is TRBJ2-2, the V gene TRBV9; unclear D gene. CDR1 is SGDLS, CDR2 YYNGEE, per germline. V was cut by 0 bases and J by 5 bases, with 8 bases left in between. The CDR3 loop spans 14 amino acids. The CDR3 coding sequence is TGTGCCAGCAGCGTAGTCCCCGGGACCGGGGAGCTGTTTTTT. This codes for CASSVVPGTGELFF.

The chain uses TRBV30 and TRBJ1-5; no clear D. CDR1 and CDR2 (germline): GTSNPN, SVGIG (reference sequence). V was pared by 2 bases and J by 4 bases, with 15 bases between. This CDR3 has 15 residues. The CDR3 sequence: CAWSFSAGRNQPQHF. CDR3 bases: TGTGCCTGGAGTTTTTCGGCGGGAAGGAATCAGCCCCAGCATTTT. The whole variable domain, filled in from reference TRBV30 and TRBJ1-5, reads SQTIHQWPATLVQPVGSPLSLECTVEGTSNPNLYWYRQAAGRGLQLLFYSVGIGQISSEVPQNLSASRPQDRQFILSSKKLLLSDSGFYLCAWSFSAGRNQPQHFGDGTRLSIL.

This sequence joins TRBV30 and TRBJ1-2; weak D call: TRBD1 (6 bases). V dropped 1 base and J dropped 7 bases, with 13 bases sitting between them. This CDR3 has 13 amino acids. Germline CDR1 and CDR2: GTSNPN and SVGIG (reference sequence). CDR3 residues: CAWSGQGRGGYTF. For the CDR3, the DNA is TGTGCCTGGAGTGGCCAGGGGAGGGGTGGCTACACCTTC.

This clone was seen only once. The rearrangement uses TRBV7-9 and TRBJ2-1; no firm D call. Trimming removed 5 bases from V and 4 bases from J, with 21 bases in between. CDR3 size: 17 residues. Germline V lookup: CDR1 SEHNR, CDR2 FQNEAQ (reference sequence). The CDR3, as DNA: TGTGCCAGCAGCCCGACCAGAGACACCGCCGGATACAATGAGCAGTTCTTC. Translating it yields CASSPTRDTAGYNEQFF.

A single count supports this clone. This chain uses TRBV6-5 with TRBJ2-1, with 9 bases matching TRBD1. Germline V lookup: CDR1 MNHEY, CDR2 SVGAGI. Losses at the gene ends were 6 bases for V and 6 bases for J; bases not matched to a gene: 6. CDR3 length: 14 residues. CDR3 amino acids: CASRGTGTRNEQFF. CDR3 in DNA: TGTGCCAGCAGGGGGACAGGGACGCGCAATGAGCAGTTCTTC.

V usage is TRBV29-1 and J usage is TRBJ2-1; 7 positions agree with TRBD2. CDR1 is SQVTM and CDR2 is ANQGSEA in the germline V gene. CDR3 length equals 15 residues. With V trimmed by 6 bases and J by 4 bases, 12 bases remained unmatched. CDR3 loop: CSVHSALAVYNEQFF. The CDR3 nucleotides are TGCAGCGTCCATTCCGCCCTAGCGGTTTACAATGAGCAGTTCTTC.

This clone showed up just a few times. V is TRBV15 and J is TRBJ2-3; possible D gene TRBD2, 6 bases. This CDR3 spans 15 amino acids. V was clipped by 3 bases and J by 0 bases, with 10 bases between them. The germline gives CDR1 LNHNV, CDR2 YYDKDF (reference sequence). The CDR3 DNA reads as TGTGCCACCAGCAGCATACGGGGGAGCACAGATACGCAGTATTTT. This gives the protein CATSSIRGSTDTQYF.

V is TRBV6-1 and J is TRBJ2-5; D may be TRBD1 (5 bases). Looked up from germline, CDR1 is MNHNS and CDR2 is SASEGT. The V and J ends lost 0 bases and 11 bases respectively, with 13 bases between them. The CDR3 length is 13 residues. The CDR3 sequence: CASSEAGPAGQYF. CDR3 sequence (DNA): TGTGCCAGCAGTGAAGCGGGGCCTGCCGGGCAGTACTTC.

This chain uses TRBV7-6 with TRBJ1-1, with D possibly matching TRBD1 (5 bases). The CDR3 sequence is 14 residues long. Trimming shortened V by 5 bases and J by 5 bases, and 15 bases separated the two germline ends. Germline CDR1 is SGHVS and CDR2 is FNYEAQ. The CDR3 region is CASSPLIGTTEAFF. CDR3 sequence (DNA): TGTGCCAGCAGCCCCCTTATCGGGACTACTGAAGCTTTCTTT.

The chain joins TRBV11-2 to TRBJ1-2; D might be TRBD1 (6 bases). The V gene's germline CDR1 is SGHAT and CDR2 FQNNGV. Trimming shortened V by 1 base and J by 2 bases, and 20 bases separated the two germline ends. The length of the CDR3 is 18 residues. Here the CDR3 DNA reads TGTGCCAGCAGCTTAGTGGCGGGGGCGAACCTATCCAACTATGGCTACACCTTC. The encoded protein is CASSLVAGANLSNYGYTF.

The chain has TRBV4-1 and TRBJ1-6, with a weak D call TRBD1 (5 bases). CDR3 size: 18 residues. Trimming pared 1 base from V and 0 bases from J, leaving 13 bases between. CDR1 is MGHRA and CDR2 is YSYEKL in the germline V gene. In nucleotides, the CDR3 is TGCGCCAGCAGCCAAGGGGGCCGCCTGAGCTCCTATAATTCACCCCTCCACTTT. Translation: CASSQGGRLSSYNSPLHF.

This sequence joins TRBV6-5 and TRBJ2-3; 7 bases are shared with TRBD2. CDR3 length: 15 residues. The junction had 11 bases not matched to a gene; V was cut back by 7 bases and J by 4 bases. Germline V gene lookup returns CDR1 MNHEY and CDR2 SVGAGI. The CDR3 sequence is CASIPSGGRADTQYF. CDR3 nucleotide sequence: TGTGCCAGCATCCCCTCGGGGGGTAGGGCAGATACGCAGTATTTT.

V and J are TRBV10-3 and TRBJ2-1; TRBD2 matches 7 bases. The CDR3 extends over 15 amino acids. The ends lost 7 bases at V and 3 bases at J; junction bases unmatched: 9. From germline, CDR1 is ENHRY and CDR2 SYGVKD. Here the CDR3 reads CAINDRGRDYNEQFF. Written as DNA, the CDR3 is TGTGCCATCAACGACCGGGGGAGGGACTACAATGAGCAGTTCTTC.

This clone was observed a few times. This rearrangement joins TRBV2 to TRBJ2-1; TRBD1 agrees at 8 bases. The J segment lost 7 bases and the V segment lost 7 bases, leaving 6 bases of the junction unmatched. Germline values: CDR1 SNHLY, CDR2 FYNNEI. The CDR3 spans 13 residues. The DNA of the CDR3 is TGTGCCAGCAACAGGGGGTCTCGAAATGAGCAGTTCTTC. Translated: CASNRGSRNEQFF.

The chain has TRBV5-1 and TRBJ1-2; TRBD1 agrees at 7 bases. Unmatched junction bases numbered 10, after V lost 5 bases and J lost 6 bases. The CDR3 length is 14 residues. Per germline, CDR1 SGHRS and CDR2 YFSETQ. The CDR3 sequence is CASSSPGQNHGYTF. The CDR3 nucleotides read TGCGCCAGCAGTTCGCCGGGACAGAACCATGGCTACACCTTC.

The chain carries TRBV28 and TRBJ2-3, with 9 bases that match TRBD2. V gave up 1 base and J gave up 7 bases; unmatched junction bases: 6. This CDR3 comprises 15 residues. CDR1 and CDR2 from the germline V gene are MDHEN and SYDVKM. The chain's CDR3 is CASSLSVAGVHTQYF. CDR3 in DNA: TGTGCCAGCAGTTTATCGGTAGCGGGGGTCCATACGCAGTATTTT.